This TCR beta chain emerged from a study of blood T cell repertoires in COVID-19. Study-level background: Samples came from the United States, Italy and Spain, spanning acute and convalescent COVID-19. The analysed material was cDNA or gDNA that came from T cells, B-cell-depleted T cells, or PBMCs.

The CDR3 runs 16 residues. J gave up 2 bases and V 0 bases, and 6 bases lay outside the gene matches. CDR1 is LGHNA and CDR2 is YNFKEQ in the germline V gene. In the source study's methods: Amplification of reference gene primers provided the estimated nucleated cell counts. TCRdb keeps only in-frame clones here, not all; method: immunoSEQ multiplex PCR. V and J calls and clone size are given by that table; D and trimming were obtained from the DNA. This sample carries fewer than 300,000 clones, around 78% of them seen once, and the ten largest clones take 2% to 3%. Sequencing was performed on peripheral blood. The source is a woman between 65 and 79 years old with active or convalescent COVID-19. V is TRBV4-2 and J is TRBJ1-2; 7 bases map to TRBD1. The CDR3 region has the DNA TGTGCCAGCAGCCAAGACTTCAGCAGGGGGAACTATGGCTACACCTTC. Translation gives CASSQDFSRGNYGYTF.